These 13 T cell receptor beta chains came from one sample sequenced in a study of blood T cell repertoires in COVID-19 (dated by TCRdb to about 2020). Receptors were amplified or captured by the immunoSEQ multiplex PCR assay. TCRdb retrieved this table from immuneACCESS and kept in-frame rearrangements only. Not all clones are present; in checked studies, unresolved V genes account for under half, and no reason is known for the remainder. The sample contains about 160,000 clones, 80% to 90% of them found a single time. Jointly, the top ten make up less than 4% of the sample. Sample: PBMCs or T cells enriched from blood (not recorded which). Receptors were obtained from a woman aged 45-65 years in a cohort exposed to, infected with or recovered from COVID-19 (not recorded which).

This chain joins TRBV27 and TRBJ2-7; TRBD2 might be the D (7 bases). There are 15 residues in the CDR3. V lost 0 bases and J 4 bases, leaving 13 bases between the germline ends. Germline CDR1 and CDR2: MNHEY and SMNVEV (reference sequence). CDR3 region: CASSLSGGGEYEQYF. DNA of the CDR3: TGTGCCAGCAGTTTATCGGGAGGGGGAGAATACGAGCAGTACTTC.

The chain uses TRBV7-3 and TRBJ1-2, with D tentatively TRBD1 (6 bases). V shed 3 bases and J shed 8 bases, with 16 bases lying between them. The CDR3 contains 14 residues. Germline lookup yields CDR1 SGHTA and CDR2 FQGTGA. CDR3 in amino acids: CASSFSGGLDGYTF. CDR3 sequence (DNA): TGTGCCAGCAGCTTTTCGGGGGGCCTCGACGGCTACACCTTC.

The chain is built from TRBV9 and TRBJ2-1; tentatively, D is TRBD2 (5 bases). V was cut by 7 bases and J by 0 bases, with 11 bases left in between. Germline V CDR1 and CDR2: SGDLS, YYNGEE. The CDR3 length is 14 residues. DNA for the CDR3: TGTGCCAGCGGACCCGGGGACTCCTACAATGAGCAGTTCTTC. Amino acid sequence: CASGPGDSYNEQFF.

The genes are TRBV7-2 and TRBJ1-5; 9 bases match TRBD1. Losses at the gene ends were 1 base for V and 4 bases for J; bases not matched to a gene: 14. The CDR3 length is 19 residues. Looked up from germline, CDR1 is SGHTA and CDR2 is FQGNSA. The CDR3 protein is CASSLVPIQGARGNQPQHF. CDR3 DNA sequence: TGTGCCAGCAGCTTAGTCCCGATACAGGGGGCACGGGGGAATCAGCCCCAGCATTTT.

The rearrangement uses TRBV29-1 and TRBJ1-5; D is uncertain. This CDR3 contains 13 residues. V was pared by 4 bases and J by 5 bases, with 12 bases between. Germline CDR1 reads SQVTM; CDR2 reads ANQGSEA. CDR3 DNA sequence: TGCAGCGTTGGGAACCGCGGGGATCAGCCCCAGCATTTT. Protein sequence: CSVGNRGDQPQHF.

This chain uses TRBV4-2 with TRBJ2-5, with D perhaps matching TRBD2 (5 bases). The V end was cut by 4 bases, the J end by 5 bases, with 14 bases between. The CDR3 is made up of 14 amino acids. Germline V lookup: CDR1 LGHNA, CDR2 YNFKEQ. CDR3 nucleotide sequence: TGTGCCAGCAGCCGATACGGTGGCGGGGAGACCCAGTACTTC. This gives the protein CASSRYGGGETQYF.

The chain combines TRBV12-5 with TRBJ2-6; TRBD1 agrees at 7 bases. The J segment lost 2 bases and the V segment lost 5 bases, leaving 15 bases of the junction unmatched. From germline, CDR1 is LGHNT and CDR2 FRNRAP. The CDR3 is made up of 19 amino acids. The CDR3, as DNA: TGTGCTAGTGGTACTCCGGGACAGACCTATTCGGCTGGGGCCAACGTCCTGACTTTC. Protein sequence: CASGTPGQTYSAGANVLTF.

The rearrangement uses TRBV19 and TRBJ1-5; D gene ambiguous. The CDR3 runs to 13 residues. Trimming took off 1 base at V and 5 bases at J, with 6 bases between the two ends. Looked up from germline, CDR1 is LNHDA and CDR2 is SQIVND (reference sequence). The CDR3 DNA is TGTGCCAGTAGTATAGCTCCGTATCAGCCCCAGCATTTT. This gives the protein CASSIAPYQPQHF. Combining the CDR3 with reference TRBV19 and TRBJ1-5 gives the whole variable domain DGGITQSPKYLFRKEGQNVTLSCEQNLNHDAMYWYRQDPGQGLRLIYYSQIVNDFQKGDIAEGYSVSREKKESFPLTVTSAQKNPTAFYLCASSIAPYQPQHFGDGTRLSIL.

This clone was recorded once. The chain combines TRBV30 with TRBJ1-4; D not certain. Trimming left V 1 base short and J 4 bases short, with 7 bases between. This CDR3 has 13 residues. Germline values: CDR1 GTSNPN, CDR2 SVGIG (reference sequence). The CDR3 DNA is TGTGCCTGGAGTGGCAGGCATAATGAAAAACTGTTTTTT. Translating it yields CAWSGRHNEKLFF. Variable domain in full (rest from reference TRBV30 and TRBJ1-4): SQTIHQWPATLVQPVGSPLSLECTVEGTSNPNLYWYRQAAGRGLQLLFYSVGIGQISSEVPQNLSASRPQDRQFILSSKKLLLSDSGFYLCAWSGRHNEKLFFGSGTQLSVL.

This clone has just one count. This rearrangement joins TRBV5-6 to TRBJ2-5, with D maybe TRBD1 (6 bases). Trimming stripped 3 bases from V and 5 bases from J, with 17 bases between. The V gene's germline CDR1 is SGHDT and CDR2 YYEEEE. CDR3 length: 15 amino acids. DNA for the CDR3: TGTGCCAGCAGCTACCCGACAGGACCAAGGGAGACCCAGTACTTC. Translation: CASSYPTGPRETQYF.

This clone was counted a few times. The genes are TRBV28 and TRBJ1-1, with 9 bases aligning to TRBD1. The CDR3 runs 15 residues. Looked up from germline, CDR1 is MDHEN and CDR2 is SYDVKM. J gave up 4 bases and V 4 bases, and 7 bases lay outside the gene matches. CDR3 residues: CASSSTGTGTTEAFF. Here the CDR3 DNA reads TGTGCCAGCAGTTCTACCGGGACAGGGACCACTGAAGCTTTCTTT. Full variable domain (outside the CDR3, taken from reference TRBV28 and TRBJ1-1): DVKVTQSSRYLVKRTGEKVFLECVQDMDHENMFWYRQDPGLGLRLIYFSYDVKMKEKGDIPEGYSVSREKKERFSLILESASTNQTSMYLCASSSTGTGTTEAFFGQGTRLTVV.

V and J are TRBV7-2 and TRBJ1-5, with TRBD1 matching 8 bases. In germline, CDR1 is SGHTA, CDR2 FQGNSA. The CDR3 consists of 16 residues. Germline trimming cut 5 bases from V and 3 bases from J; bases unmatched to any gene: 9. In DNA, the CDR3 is TGTGCCAGCAGCCCAAGAGGACAGGGATACAATCAGCCCCAGCATTTT. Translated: CASSPRGQGYNQPQHF.

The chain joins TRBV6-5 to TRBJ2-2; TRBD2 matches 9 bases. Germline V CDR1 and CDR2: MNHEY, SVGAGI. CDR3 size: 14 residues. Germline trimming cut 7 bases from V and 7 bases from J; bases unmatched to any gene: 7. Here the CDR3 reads CASTLASGVGELFF. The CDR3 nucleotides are TGTGCCAGCACCTTGGCTAGCGGGGTCGGGGAGCTGTTTTTT.